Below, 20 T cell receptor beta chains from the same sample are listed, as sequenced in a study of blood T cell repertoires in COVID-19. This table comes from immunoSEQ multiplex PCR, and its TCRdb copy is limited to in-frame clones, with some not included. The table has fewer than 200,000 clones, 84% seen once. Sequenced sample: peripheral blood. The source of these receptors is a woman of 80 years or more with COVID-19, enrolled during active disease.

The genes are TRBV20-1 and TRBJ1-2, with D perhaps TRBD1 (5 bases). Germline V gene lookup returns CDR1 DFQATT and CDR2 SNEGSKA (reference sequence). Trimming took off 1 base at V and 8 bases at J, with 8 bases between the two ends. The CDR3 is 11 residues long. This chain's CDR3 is CSARARGGYTF. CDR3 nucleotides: TGCAGTGCTAGAGCTAGGGGAGGCTACACCTTC.

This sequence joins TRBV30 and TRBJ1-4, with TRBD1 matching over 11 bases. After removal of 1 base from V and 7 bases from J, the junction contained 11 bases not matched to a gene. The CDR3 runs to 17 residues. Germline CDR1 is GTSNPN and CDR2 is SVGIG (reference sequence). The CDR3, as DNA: TGTGCCTGGAGTGGGGGATCGGGACAGGGGGTTGGTGAAAAACTGTTTTTT. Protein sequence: CAWSGGSGQGVGEKLFF.

The CDR3 DNA follows: TGTGCCAGCAGCCCCCAGAGCGGGGGGAACACCGGGGAGCTGTTTTTT. Amino acids: CASSPQSGGNTGELFF. The rearrangement joins TRBV7-3 to TRBJ2-2; TRBD2 matches 8 bases. CDR1 and CDR2 (germline): SGHTA, FQGTGA. The CDR3 contains 16 residues. V shed 5 bases, J shed 1 base, and the junction held 6 bases outside the gene matches.

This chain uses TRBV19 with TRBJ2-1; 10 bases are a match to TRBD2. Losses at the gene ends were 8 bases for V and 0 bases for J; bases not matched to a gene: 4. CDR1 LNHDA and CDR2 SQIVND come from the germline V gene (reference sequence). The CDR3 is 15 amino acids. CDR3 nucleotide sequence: TGTGCCAGTTTACAGCGGGAGGGCTCCTACAATGAGCAGTTCTTC. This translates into CASLQREGSYNEQFF.

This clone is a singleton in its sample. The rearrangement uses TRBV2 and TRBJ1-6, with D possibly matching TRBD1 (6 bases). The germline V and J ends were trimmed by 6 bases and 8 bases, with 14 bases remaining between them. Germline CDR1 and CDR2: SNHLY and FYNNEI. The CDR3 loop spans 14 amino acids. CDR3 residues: CASSHRVSDSPLHF. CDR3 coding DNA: TGTGCCAGCAGCCACAGGGTTAGCGATTCACCCCTCCACTTT.

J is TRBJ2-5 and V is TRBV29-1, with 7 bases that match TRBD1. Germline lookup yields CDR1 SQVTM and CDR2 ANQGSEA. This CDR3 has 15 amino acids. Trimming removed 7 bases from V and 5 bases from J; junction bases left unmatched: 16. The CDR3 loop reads CSGQRGQGVFETQYF. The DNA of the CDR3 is TGCAGCGGGCAACGAGGGCAGGGGGTTTTCGAGACCCAGTACTTC.

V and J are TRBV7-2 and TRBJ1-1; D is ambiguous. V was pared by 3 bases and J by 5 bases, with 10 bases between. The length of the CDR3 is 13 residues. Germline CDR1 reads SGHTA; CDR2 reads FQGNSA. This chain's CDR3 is CASSFGRGTEAFF. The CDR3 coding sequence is TGTGCCAGCAGCTTCGGGAGAGGAACTGAAGCTTTCTTT.

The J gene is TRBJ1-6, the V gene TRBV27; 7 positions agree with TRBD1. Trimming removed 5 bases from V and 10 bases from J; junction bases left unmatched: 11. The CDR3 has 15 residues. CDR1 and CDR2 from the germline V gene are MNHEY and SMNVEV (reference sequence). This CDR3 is CASSPDRVIDSPLHF. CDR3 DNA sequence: TGTGCCAGCAGTCCTGACAGGGTGATCGACTCACCCCTCCACTTT.

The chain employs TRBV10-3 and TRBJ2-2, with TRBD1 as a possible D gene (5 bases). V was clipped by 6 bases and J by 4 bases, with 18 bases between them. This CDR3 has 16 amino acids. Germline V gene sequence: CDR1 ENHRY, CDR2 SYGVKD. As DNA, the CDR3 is TGTGCCATCAGCAGATACCAGGGTTACGGCACCGGGGAGCTGTTTTTT. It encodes CAISRYQGYGTGELFF.

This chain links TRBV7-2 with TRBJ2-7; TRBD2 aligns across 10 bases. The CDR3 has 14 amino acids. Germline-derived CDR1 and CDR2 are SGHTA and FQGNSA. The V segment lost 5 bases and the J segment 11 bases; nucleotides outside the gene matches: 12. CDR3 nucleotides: TGTGCCAGCAGCGTAGGGATGGCTAGCGGGAGAAAGTACTTC. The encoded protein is CASSVGMASGRKYF.

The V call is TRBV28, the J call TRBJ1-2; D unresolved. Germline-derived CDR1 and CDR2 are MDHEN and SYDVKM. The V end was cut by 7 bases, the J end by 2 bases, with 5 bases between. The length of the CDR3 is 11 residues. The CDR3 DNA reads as TGTGCCAGCACACAGAACTATGGCTACACCTTC. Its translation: CASTQNYGYTF.

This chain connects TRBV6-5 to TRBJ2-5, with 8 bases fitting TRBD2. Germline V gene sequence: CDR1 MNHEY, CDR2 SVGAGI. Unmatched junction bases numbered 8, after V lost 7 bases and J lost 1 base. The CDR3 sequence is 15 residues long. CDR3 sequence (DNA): TGTGCCAGCACCTTTGGGCTAGCGGGCCAAGAGACCCAGTACTTC. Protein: CASTFGLAGQETQYF.

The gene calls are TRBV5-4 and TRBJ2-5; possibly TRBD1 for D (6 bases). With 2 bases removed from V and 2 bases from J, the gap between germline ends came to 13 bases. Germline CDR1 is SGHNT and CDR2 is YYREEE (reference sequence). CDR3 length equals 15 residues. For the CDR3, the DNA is TGTGCCAGCAGCTTCAATCGTCAGGGGCAAGAGACCCAGTACTTC. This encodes CASSFNRQGQETQYF. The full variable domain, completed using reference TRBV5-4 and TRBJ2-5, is ETGVTQSPTHLIKTRGQQVTLRCSSQSGHNTVSWYQQALGQGPQFIFQYYREEENGRGNFPPRFSGLQFPNYSSELNVNALELDDSALYLCASSFNRQGQETQYFGPGTRLLVL.

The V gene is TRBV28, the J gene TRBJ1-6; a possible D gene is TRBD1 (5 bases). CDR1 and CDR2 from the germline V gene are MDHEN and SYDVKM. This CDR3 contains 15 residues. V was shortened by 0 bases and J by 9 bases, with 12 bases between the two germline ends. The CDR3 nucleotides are TGTGCCAGCAGTTTATGGCAGGGTTTGAGTTCACCCCTCCACTTT. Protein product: CASSLWQGLSSPLHF. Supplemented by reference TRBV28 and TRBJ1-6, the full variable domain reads DVKVTQSSRYLVKRTGEKVFLECVQDMDHENMFWYRQDPGLGLRLIYFSYDVKMKEKGDIPEGYSVSREKKERFSLILESASTNQTSMYLCASSLWQGLSSPLHFGNGTRLTVT.

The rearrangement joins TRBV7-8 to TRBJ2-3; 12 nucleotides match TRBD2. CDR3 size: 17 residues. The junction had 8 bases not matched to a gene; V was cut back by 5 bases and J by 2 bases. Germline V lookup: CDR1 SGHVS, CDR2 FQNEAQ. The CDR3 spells CASSAYGLAGHTDTQYF. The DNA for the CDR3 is TGTGCCAGCAGCGCATACGGACTAGCGGGGCACACAGATACGCAGTATTTT.

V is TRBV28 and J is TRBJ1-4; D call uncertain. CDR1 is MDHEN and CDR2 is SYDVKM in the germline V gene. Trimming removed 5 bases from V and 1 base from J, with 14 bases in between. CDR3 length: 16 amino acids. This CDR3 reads CASSPLGQETNEKLFF. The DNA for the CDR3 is TGTGCCAGCAGTCCTCTTGGCCAGGAAACTAATGAAAAACTGTTTTTT.

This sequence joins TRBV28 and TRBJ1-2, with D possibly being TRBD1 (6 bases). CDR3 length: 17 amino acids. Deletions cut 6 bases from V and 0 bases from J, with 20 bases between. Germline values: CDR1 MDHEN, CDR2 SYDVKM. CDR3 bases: TGTGCCAGCAGAGCTAGTACAGGGAGGGTTACTAACTATGGCTACACCTTC. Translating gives CASRASTGRVTNYGYTF.

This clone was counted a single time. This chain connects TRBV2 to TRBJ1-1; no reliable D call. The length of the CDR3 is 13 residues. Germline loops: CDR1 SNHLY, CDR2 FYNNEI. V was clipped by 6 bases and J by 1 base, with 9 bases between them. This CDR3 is CASRNQANTEAFF. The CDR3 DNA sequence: TGTGCCAGCAGAAATCAGGCGAACACTGAAGCTTTCTTT.

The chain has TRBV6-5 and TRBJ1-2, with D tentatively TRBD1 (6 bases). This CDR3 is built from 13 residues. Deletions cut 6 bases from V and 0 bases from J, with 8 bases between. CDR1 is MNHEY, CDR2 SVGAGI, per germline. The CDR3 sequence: CASSRTANYGYTF. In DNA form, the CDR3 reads TGTGCCAGCAGCCGGACAGCTAACTATGGCTACACCTTC.

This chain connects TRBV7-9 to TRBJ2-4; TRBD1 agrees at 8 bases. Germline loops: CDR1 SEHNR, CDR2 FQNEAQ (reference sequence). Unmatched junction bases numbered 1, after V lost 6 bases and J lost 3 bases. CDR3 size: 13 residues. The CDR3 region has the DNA TGTGCCAGCAGAGGACAGGGCAAAAACATTCAGTACTTC. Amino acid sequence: CASRGQGKNIQYF.